The T cell receptor beta chain described here comes from a study of cytotoxic CD8 clonotypes in ibrutinib-treated CLL (dated by TCRdb to about 2021). Regarding the research as a whole: The cohort included about 15 treatment-naive and under 13 relapsed/refractory patients; around 18 were IGHV unmutated. Cryopreserved peripheral blood mononuclear cells were collected at three points: before therapy, at response, and at either sustained remission or disease progression. An average of about 250,000 productive templates and some 100,000 productive rearrangements was obtained per sample. The response samples were drawn at a median of roughly eleven months into treatment, with a range of roughly 6 to 36 months. Of the approximately 94 people in the trial, about two dozen had longitudinal samples available. Responses were partial in roughly 24 patients and complete in 2; after median approximately 69 months follow-up, about 15 stayed in remission and some twelve progressed. All remission and progressive disease samples were collected while patients were still receiving ibrutinib.

A note on this clone: No antigen is known for it. No per-base quality is available; no much larger clone lies one base away.

The sample's time point, from its label and the paper: roughly 25 months on ibrutinib. Roughly 2 micrograms of genomic DNA were extracted from cryopreserved PBMCs for TCR beta library preparation. High-throughput TCR beta sequencing was performed on longitudinal blood samples from CLL patients receiving ibrutinib monotherapy. The patients took part in an open-label, single-center phase 2 trial of ibrutinib monotherapy. The CDR3 goes from the cysteine to the phenylalanine over 13 residues. Only the CDR3 portion is preserved as DNA: 39 bases, with reading frame beginning at the first base. Relative to germline, V is 8 bases shorter and J is 5 bases shorter, with 14 bases between their ends. From a lookup of the germline V gene (reference sequence), CDR1 and CDR2 are SGHKS and YYEKEE. On the study overall, not on this receptor specifically: Public clonotypes were rare and either shrank or stayed stable during treatment, and the rise in clonality at ibrutinib response reflected expansion of private clonotypes. Baseline clonality exceeded that of age-matched healthy donors and correlated strongly with circulating CD8+ T-cell counts. An increase in clonality was observed at ibrutinib response, with clonality remaining stable during sustained remission and falling back toward baseline at progression. Sampling times were not matched between patients in sustained remission and patients whose disease was progressing, and lymph node repertoires were not examined.

The goal of deep resolution MiSeq sequencing was a depth between 1 in 1 million and 1 in 200,000 T cells, and coverage averaged 10x per clonotype. TCR beta libraries were generated with the immunoSEQ hsTCRB Kit. For the original study's pipeline: ImmunoSEQ Data Assistant and ImmunoSEQ Analyzer were used for data analysis, and V, D and J genes were assigned according to IMGT definitions. Clonality, with values ranging from 0 to 1, was calculated as one minus the normalized Shannon entropy of productive rearrangement frequencies. Only overrepresented clonotypes making up at least 0.05% of the repertoire of each patient were included in the public clonotype analysis. Thirteen age-matched healthy donor repertoires from immuneACCESS served as clonality controls. TCRdb mirrors the immuneACCESS table, restricted to in-frame sequences. Some clones are absent from its copies; in checked studies, under half trace to an unresolved V gene, and the reason for the others is unknown. The D gene and trimming were derived from the DNA, and the V and J assignments and clone size from that table. Across this sample there are about 200,000 clones, with around three quarters seen only once. 13% of the sample is taken by the ten largest.

Here the sequenced sample was PBMCs, taken after 24 months of ibrutinib treatment. The TCR comes from a human donor with chronic lymphocytic leukemia. The sequence joins TRBV5-5 to TRBJ2-1; there is no confident call for the D gene. CDR3 region: CASTLTGNNEQFF. The nucleotide sequence reads TGTGCCAGTACCTTAACTGGAAACAATGAGCAGTTCTTC.